Listed here is a single T cell receptor (beta chain). The data derive from a study of blood T cell repertoires in COVID-19. Whole-study context: There were acute and convalescent COVID-19 samples, and they came from the United States, Italy and Spain. Nucleic acid was either cDNA or gDNA, and it came from T cells, B-cell-depleted T cells, or PBMCs.

The germline gives CDR1 MNHEY, CDR2 SVGAGI. V was trimmed by 6 bases and J by 4 bases, leaving 12 bases between them. The CDR3 is made up of 13 amino acids. Study processing details: Scientists estimated how many nucleated cells there were by amplifying reference gene primers. Only in-frame clones appear in the TCRdb table, and some are missing; sequencing was by immunoSEQ multiplex PCR. V and J calls and clone size follow that table, whereas D and trimming were derived from the DNA. The sample yields roughly 50,000 clones, roughly 90% seen once. The TCR originated in a man of 80 years or more with acute or convalescent COVID-19. The sequenced sample consisted of peripheral blood. V gene TRBV6-5 combines with J gene TRBJ1-2, with a possible D match to TRBD1 (6 bases). Written as DNA, the CDR3 is TGTGCCAGCAGAAACAGGGTTAGCTATGGCTACACCTTC. This translates into CASRNRVSYGYTF.